Each of the 26 T cell receptor beta chains below was sequenced from the same sample in a study of T cells in Graves' hyperthyroidism and ophthalmopathy. It was RNA transcripts that yielded the amplified TCR beta CDR3 regions. Primed by the HTBI set, a first-round RT-PCR was run on the TCR CDR3. In TCRdb, the multiplex PCR reads were re-called with MiXCR into one record per CDR3 protein. The data hold under 450,000 distinct CDR3 sequences, with approximately 14% observed a single time. Sequenced: blood. All receptors come from a woman aged 18 to 35 with Graves' hyperthyroidism.

J is TRBJ1-5 and V is TRBV16; the D is unclear. V shed 4 bases and J shed 9 bases, with 22 bases lying between them. The CDR3 is 16 residues long. Germline assignment: CDR1 KGHSY and CDR2 FQNENV. DNA of the CDR3: TGTGCCAGCAGCCCATGGGCCTTTGCGGCCCAACCGCCCCAGCATTTT. Its translation is CASSPWAFAAQPPQHF. Full variable domain (outside the CDR3, taken from reference TRBV16 and TRBJ1-5): GEEVAQTPKHLVRGEGQKAKLYCAPIKGHSYVFWYQQVLKNEFKFLISFQNENVFDETGMPKERFSAKCLPNSPCSLEIQATKLEDSAVYFCASSPWAFAAQPPQHFGDGTRLSIL.

This clonotype was counted at least ten times. The chain links TRBV2 to TRBJ2-1, with 9 positions matching TRBD2. This CDR3 is built from 15 residues. Germline V gives CDR1 SNHLY, CDR2 FYNNEI. Trimming removed 4 bases from V and 4 bases from J; junction bases left unmatched: 5. The CDR3 DNA reads as TGTGCCAGCAGTGCTGGAGCGGGAGGTTACAATGAGCAGTTCTTC. Amino acids: CASSAGAGGYNEQFF.

Comment on this clonotype: Just one base apart from a much larger clone, this may be a read error. The rearrangement links TRBV12-3 or TRBV12-4 to TRBJ1-1, with TRBD1 matching over 7 bases. The CDR3 runs 14 residues. The CDR3 here is CAGSAQTGRTEAFF. The CDR3 nucleotides read TGTGCCGGCAGTGCCCAGACAGGGCGCACTGAAGCTTTCTTT.

This clonotype occurred many times. The genes are TRBV12-3 or TRBV12-4 and TRBJ2-7, with D possibly being TRBD2 (6 bases). This CDR3 has 13 residues. Trimming removed 3 bases at V and 6 bases at J, with 12 bases between. CDR3 amino acids: CASSLALASEQYF. CDR3 nucleotide sequence: TGTGCCAGCAGTTTGGCCCTAGCGAGCGAGCAGTACTTC.

This clonotype was counted at least ten times. V usage is TRBV9 and J usage is TRBJ1-2; 12 nucleotides agree with TRBD1. Looked up from germline, CDR1 is SGDLS and CDR2 is YYNGEE. The CDR3 is made up of 17 amino acids. With 0 bases clipped from V and 8 bases from J, the junction kept 11 bases outside the gene matches. The CDR3 is CASSVGGTGGGEGGYTF. The CDR3 DNA follows: TGTGCCAGCAGCGTAGGGGGGACAGGGGGCGGAGAAGGAGGCTACACCTTC.

Note on this clonotype: Since a much larger clone is just one base distant, this may be a read error. The gene calls are TRBV11-2 and TRBJ2-1, with a possible D match to TRBD2 (6 bases). The CDR3 extends over 15 amino acids. Trimming shortened V by 4 bases and J by 10 bases, and 20 bases separated the two germline ends. Germline CDR1 reads SGHAT; CDR2 reads FQNNGV. The CDR3 loop is CASSWGPGAPVEQFF. CDR3 nucleotide sequence: TGTGCCAGCAGCTGGGGTCCGGGAGCTCCCGTGGAGCAGTTCTTC.

This clonotype was recorded many times. The chain links TRBV12-3 or TRBV12-4 to TRBJ2-5; D may be TRBD2 (7 bases). The CDR3 contains 12 residues. V gave up 6 bases and J gave up 5 bases, with 10 bases separating them. CDR3 sequence reads: CASSKGGETQYF. Here the CDR3 DNA reads TGTGCCAGCAGCAAGGGGGGGGAGACCCAGTACTTC.

This clonotype came up many times. The chain employs TRBV7-6 and TRBJ2-3, with 7 bases lining up with TRBD2. Germline lookup yields CDR1 SGHVS and CDR2 FNYEAQ. This CDR3 region has 15 residues. Losses at the gene ends were 4 bases for V and 2 bases for J; bases not matched to a gene: 6. CDR3 protein: CASSSASGHTDTQYF. For the CDR3, the DNA is TGTGCCAGCAGCTCGGCTAGCGGCCACACAGATACGCAGTATTTT.

This clonotype was counted between two and nine times. In DNA form, the CDR3 reads TGTGCCAGCACGACGGGACAGGGGGCCTACAATGAGCAGTTCTTC. It yields the protein CASTTGQGAYNEQFF. This chain links TRBV6-1 with TRBJ2-1, with TRBD1 matching over 11 bases. The CDR3 covers 15 residues. The ends lost 7 bases at V and 2 bases at J; junction bases unmatched: 4. Germline CDR1 reads MNHNS; CDR2 reads SASEGT.

This clonotype was detected many times. The V and J genes are TRBV28 and TRBJ1-5, with TRBD1 matching 7 bases. CDR1 and CDR2 from the germline V gene are MDHEN and SYDVKM. J was trimmed by 7 bases and V by 6 bases; bases with no gene match: 6. The CDR3 covers 13 residues. The CDR3 region has the DNA TGTGCCAGCAGAGGGGGCGCACGGCAGCCCCAGCATTTT. Translated: CASRGGARQPQHF.

V usage is TRBV10-3 and J usage is TRBJ2-1; 12 bases are a match to TRBD2. Germline lookup yields CDR1 ENHRY and CDR2 SYGVKD. CDR3 length: 20 amino acids. Trimming at V came to 3 bases and at J to 1 base, leaving 13 bases not matched to a gene. CDR3 region: CAISDIIGLAGNVSYNEQFF. In DNA form, the CDR3 reads TGTGCCATCAGTGATATAATTGGACTAGCGGGAAACGTATCCTACAATGAGCAGTTCTTC.

This chain uses TRBV12-3 or TRBV12-4 with TRBJ1-3; 7 bases map to TRBD1. The CDR3 extends over 13 amino acids. V lost 5 bases to trimming and J lost 2 bases; unmatched junction nucleotides: 0. CDR3 sequence (DNA): TGTGCCAGCAGTGACAGGGCTGGAAACACCATATATTTT. Its translation: CASSDRAGNTIYF.

Ten or more counts support this clonotype. The V and J genes are TRBV4-1 and TRBJ2-1; 8 nucleotides line up with TRBD1. There are 15 residues in the CDR3. Germline CDR1 reads MGHRA; CDR2 reads YSYEKL. With 3 bases clipped from V and 4 bases from J, the junction kept 5 bases outside the gene matches. CDR3 sequence (DNA): TGCGCCAGCAGCCAGTTCGGGACAGGTTACAATGAGCAGTTCTTC. The encoded protein is CASSQFGTGYNEQFF.

This clonotype was counted ten times or more. The V and J genes are TRBV5-1 and TRBJ2-3; the match to TRBD1 covers 7 bases. The CDR3 length is 15 residues. Looked up from germline, CDR1 is SGHRS and CDR2 is YFSETQ. V dropped 0 bases and J dropped 4; count of bases not matched to a gene: 5. The CDR3 is CASSLEGQPADTQYF. CDR3 DNA: TGCGCCAGCAGCTTGGAGGGACAGCCTGCAGATACGCAGTATTTT. Full variable domain (missing parts from reference TRBV5-1 and TRBJ2-3): KAGVTQTPRYLIKTRGQQVTLSCSPISGHRSVSWYQQTPGQGLQFLFEYFSETQRNKGNFPGRFSGRQFSNSRSEMNVSTLELGDSALYLCASSLEGQPADTQYFGPGTRLTVL.

This clonotype was observed many times. The rearrangement joins TRBV18 to TRBJ2-3; 8 nucleotides match TRBD1. Germline loops: CDR1 KGHSH, CDR2 LQKENI. The CDR3 extends over 15 amino acids. J lost 3 bases, V lost 8 bases, and 10 bases had no gene match. This CDR3 reads CASSPRGRSTDTQYF. The CDR3 DNA reads TGTGCCAGCAGCCCCAGGGGGCGGAGTACAGATACGCAGTATTTT.

This clonotype was counted many times. The chain combines TRBV6-1 with TRBJ2-3; TRBD1 matches 7 bases. This CDR3 is built from 15 residues. The J segment lost 0 bases and the V segment lost 4 bases, leaving 4 bases of the junction unmatched. Germline loops: CDR1 MNHNS, CDR2 SASEGT. For the CDR3, the DNA is TGTGCCAGCAGTGTGGGGGACAGAAGCACAGATACGCAGTATTTT. This translates into CASSVGDRSTDTQYF.

This clonotype appeared many times. The chain joins TRBV7-3 to TRBJ2-2, with D possibly matching TRBD2 (5 bases). Germline V CDR1 and CDR2: SGHTA, FQGTGA. This CDR3 is 13 amino acids long. With 5 bases removed from V and 8 bases from J, the gap between germline ends came to 12 bases. The CDR3 sequence: CASSQRRGGELFF. CDR3 bases: TGTGCCAGCAGCCAACGTCGGGGAGGGGAGCTGTTTTTT.

This clonotype was counted many times. The chain links TRBV12-3 or TRBV12-4 to TRBJ2-7; D gene ambiguous. CDR3 length: 12 amino acids. The V end was cut by 8 bases, the J end by 2 bases, with 10 bases between. The CDR3 loop reads CASGFGPYEQYF. CDR3 DNA: TGTGCCAGCGGATTTGGGCCCTACGAGCAGTACTTC.

This clonotype was counted a few times. V usage is TRBV7-9 and J usage is TRBJ2-3; 9 bases are shared with TRBD2. This CDR3 has 16 amino acids. Germline V gene data show CDR1 as SEHNR and CDR2 as FQNEAQ (reference sequence). With V trimmed by 5 bases and J by 4 bases, 10 bases remained unmatched. The CDR3 protein is CASSPSSGKGADTQYF. Here the CDR3 DNA reads TGTGCCAGCAGCCCCTCTAGCGGGAAGGGCGCAGATACGCAGTATTTT.

This sequence joins TRBV11-1 and TRBJ2-1, with D maybe TRBD2 (6 bases). Germline assignment: CDR1 SGHAT and CDR2 FQDESV (reference sequence). The germline V and J ends were trimmed by 5 bases and 6 bases, with 20 bases remaining between them. The CDR3 spans 16 residues. The CDR3 spells CASSLWTPPEGNEQFF. The CDR3 DNA reads TGTGCCAGCAGCCTCTGGACACCCCCGGAGGGCAATGAGCAGTTCTTC.

The chain couples TRBV10-1 to TRBJ2-3; 7 bases map to TRBD1. This CDR3 has 14 amino acids. The J segment lost 2 bases and the V segment lost 2 bases, leaving 1 base of the junction unmatched. Germline assignment: CDR1 WNHNN and CDR2 SYGVQD (reference sequence). CDR3 sequence reads: CASSEGTATDTQYF. CDR3 coding DNA: TGCGCCAGCAGTGAGGGGACAGCCACAGATACGCAGTATTTT.

The chain carries TRBV9 and TRBJ2-7; 9 bases fit TRBD2. Germline V lookup: CDR1 SGDLS, CDR2 YYNGEE. J lost 3 bases, V lost 0 bases, and 7 bases had no gene match. There are 16 residues in the CDR3. In nucleotides, the CDR3 is TGTGCCAGCAGCGTAGAAGCGGGACTAGCTTTCTACGAGCAGTACTTC. Amino acids: CASSVEAGLAFYEQYF. The whole variable domain, filled in from reference TRBV9 and TRBJ2-7, reads DSGVTQTPKHLITATGQRVTLRCSPRSGDLSVYWYQQSLDQGLQFLIQYYNGEERAKGNILERFSAQQFPDLHSELNLSSLELGDSALYFCASSVEAGLAFYEQYFGPGTRLTVT.

This clonotype was picked up many times. This chain links TRBV6-2 or TRBV6-3 with TRBJ2-7; the match to TRBD1 covers 8 bases. The V and J ends lost 2 bases and 3 bases, in that order; junction bases with no gene match: 18. Germline V CDR1 and CDR2: MNHEY, SVGEGT. The CDR3 is made up of 19 amino acids. Here the CDR3 DNA reads TGTGCCAGCAGTTACGCGATTGGTCCCGGGCAGGGGGCCAGCTACGAGCAGTACTTC. This codes for CASSYAIGPGQGASYEQYF.

This chain uses TRBV20-1 with TRBJ2-7; 9 bases match TRBD2. J gave up 2 bases and V 3 bases, and 11 bases lay outside the gene matches. The V gene's germline CDR1 is DFQATT and CDR2 SNEGSKA (reference sequence). The CDR3 is 16 residues long. The CDR3 sequence is CSASRASGARPYEQYF. In DNA, the CDR3 is TGCAGTGCTAGTAGGGCTAGCGGGGCTCGCCCCTACGAGCAGTACTTC.

The chain joins TRBV9 to TRBJ2-1, with 9 bases matching TRBD1. Germline V gene sequence: CDR1 SGDLS, CDR2 YYNGEE. Trimming cost V 0 bases and J 6 bases; bases outside gene matches: 4. CDR3 length: 15 residues. The CDR3 protein is CASSVGTGDFNEQFF. In DNA, the CDR3 is TGTGCCAGCAGCGTAGGGACAGGGGATTTCAATGAGCAGTTCTTC.

In this sample, this clonotype turned up many times. The V gene is TRBV2, the J gene TRBJ2-1; 9 bases map to TRBD1. With 8 bases clipped from V and 7 bases from J, the junction kept 6 bases outside the gene matches. There are 13 residues in the CDR3. Germline V gene sequence: CDR1 SNHLY, CDR2 FYNNEI. The CDR3 region has the DNA TGTGCCAGCCTAGGGACAGGGAATAATGAGCAGTTCTTC. As protein: CASLGTGNNEQFF.